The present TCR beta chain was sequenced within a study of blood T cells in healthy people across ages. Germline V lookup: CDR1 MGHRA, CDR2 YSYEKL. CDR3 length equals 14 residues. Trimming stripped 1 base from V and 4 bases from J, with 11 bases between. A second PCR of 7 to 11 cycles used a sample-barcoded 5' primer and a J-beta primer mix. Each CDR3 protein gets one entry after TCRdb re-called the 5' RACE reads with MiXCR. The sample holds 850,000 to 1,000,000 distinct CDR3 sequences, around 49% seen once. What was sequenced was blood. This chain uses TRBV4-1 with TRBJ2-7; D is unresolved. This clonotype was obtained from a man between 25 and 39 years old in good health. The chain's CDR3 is CASSQVDLRYEQYF. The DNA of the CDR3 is TGCGCCAGCAGCCAAGTTGACCTAAGGTACGAGCAGTACTTC.